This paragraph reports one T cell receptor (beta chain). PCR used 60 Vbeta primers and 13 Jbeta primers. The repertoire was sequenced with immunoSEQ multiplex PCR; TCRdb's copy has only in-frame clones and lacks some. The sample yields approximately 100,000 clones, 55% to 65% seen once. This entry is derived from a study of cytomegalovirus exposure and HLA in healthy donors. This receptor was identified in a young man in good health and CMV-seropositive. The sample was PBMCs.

CDR3 protein: CASRKGVVTEAFF. The CDR3 DNA is TGTGCCAGCAGGAAAGGAGTCGTTACTGAAGCTTTCTTT. The chain has TRBV2 and TRBJ1-1, with D unclear. This CDR3 region has 13 residues. CDR1 and CDR2 (germline): SNHLY, FYNNEI. The V and J ends lost 6 bases and 5 bases respectively, with 13 bases between them. The full variable domain, with the rest looked up from reference TRBV2 and TRBJ1-1, is EPEVTQTPSHQVTQMGQEVILRCVPISNHLYFYWYRQILGQKVEFLVSFYNNEISEKSEIFDDQFSVERPDGSNFTLKIRSTKLEDSAMYFCASRKGVVTEAFFGQGTRLTVV.